What follows is one T cell receptor beta chain and its context. Profiling relied on immunoSEQ multiplex PCR, and the TCRdb table lists in-frame clones only, not all of them. The profile shows approximately 120,000 clones, around 93% of them singletons. The data belong to a study of siplizumab effects on memory and regulatory T cells. Germline CDR1 ENHRY, CDR2 SYGVKD. This CDR3 has 15 amino acids. V was clipped by 6 bases and J by 4 bases; unmatched bases: 3. Material for sequencing was non-Treg CD4+ T cells sorted from blood. The rearrangement links TRBV10-3 to TRBJ2-3, with 14 bases matching TRBD2. The clonotype was recovered from a human donor in good health. As DNA, the CDR3 is TGTGCCATCAGATCGGGACTAGCGGGAGCAGATACGCAGTATTTT. Translation gives CAIRSGLAGADTQYF.